The next 17 T cell receptor beta chains were all read from a single sample in a study of blood T cell repertoires in COVID-19. Sequencing was performed with immunoSEQ multiplex PCR; in TCRdb, only in-frame clones are kept and a portion is missing. Among some 200,000 clones listed, 70% to 80% were seen once. The sequenced sample was peripheral blood. The receptors originated from a woman between 45 and 65 years old with active or convalescent COVID-19.

The CDR3 DNA reads as TGTGCCAGCAGTTCGGTAGGGGGCGTTGGGGCCAACGTCCTGACTTTC. This encodes CASSSVGGVGANVLTF. This chain connects TRBV6-5 to TRBJ2-6; 7 bases line up with TRBD1. Trimming removed 4 bases from V and 3 bases from J; junction bases left unmatched: 6. Germline assignment: CDR1 MNHEY and CDR2 SVGAGI. The CDR3 extends over 16 amino acids.

V is TRBV7-9 and J is TRBJ1-1; the D gene is possibly TRBD1 (6 bases). Per the germline V gene, CDR1 is SEHNR and CDR2 is FQNEAQ (reference sequence). Deletions cut 5 bases from V and 2 bases from J, with 18 bases between. The CDR3 has 16 amino acids. The CDR3 spells CASSQGGARANTEAFF. The CDR3 DNA follows: TGTGCCAGCAGCCAAGGGGGGGCCAGGGCCAACACTGAAGCTTTCTTT.

The chain employs TRBV5-1 and TRBJ2-7; 8 bases line up with TRBD1. V dropped 4 bases and J dropped 5; count of bases not matched to a gene: 26. Germline CDR1 is SGHRS and CDR2 is YFSETQ. This CDR3 has 20 amino acids. CDR3 residues: CASSPLPTGAGGGKIDEQYF. The CDR3 DNA sequence: TGCGCCAGCAGCCCATTACCCACCGGGGCAGGGGGCGGTAAAATCGACGAGCAGTACTTC.

This clone was recorded at least ten times. The chain links TRBV30 to TRBJ1-1; weak D call: TRBD1 (5 bases). Per the germline V gene, CDR1 is GTSNPN and CDR2 is SVGIG (reference sequence). This CDR3 region has 12 residues. V was cut by 2 bases and J by 10 bases, with 14 bases left in between. The CDR3 sequence: CAWSWQGKGAFF. The CDR3 coding sequence is TGTGCCTGGAGTTGGCAGGGCAAGGGAGCTTTCTTT. Based on the CDR3 plus reference TRBV30 and TRBJ1-1, the full variable domain is SQTIHQWPATLVQPVGSPLSLECTVEGTSNPNLYWYRQAAGRGLQLLFYSVGIGQISSEVPQNLSASRPQDRQFILSSKKLLLSDSGFYLCAWSWQGKGAFFGQGTRLTVV.

The chain couples TRBV19 to TRBJ1-1; perhaps TRBD1 as D (5 bases). The CDR3 consists of 14 residues. Trimming stripped 1 base from V and 7 bases from J, with 13 bases between. Per germline, CDR1 LNHDA and CDR2 SQIVND (reference sequence). CDR3 DNA sequence: TGTGCCAGTAGTATAGGCGGTTGGCAGGGTGAAGCTTTCTTT. Residues: CASSIGGWQGEAFF.

The rearrangement uses TRBV21-1 and TRBJ2-3; the table's D gene call, TRBD2, was not cross checked with the DNA. TRBV21-1 is deemed a pseudogene. The CDR3 has 12 amino acids. The CDR3 DNA reads as TGTGCCAGCAGCAAAAGCGGAGATACGCAGTATTTT. It yields the protein CASSKSGDTQYF.

The chain links TRBV5-1 to TRBJ2-2; D is perhaps TRBD2 (5 bases). Germline values: CDR1 SGHRS, CDR2 YFSETQ. Trimming cost V 0 bases and J 6 bases, with 6 bases left between them. The CDR3 runs 13 residues. In nucleotides, the CDR3 is TGCGCCAGCAGCTTGGGGGGAGCCGGGGAGCTGTTTTTT. It is translated as CASSLGGAGELFF. Complete variable domain (other parts from reference TRBV5-1 and TRBJ2-2): KAGVTQTPRYLIKTRGQQVTLSCSPISGHRSVSWYQQTPGQGLQFLFEYFSETQRNKGNFPGRFSGRQFSNSRSEMNVSTLELGDSALYLCASSLGGAGELFFGEGSRLTVL.

The CDR3 nucleotides read TGTGCCAGCAGCTTGGGGTGGTTTAGTGGAAACACCATATATTTT. This encodes CASSLGWFSGNTIYF. The chain employs TRBV5-6 and TRBJ1-3; D remains ambiguous. Trimming cost V 0 bases and J 3 bases, with 10 bases left between them. The CDR3 loop spans 15 amino acids. Germline CDR1 is SGHDT and CDR2 is YYEEEE.

V gene TRBV18 combines with J gene TRBJ1-5, with 12 positions matching TRBD1. CDR1 and CDR2 from the germline V gene are KGHSH and LQKENI. V gave up 3 bases and J gave up 3 bases; unmatched junction bases: 3. The CDR3 extends over 16 amino acids. The CDR3 protein is CASSPGTGGVNQPQHF. CDR3 nucleotides: TGTGCCAGCTCACCGGGGACAGGGGGCGTCAATCAGCCCCAGCATTTT.

The chain uses TRBV6-5 and TRBJ2-3, with 8 nucleotides matching TRBD2. The CDR3 loop spans 13 amino acids. V trimming: 6 bases; J trimming: 5 bases; junction bases outside the gene matches: 4. Germline V gene data show CDR1 as MNHEY and CDR2 as SVGAGI. In DNA, the CDR3 is TGTGCCAGCAGGTTTAGCGGGGAAGATACGCAGTATTTT. Residues: CASRFSGEDTQYF.

This chain uses TRBV6-6 with TRBJ1-5; maybe TRBD1 (6 bases). This CDR3 has 15 residues. Germline-derived CDR1 and CDR2 are MNHNY and SVGAGI (reference sequence). V lost 2 bases and J lost 4, with 12 bases in between. As DNA, the CDR3 is TGTGCCAGCAGTTACGCGACAGGCCCTAATCAGCCCCAGCATTTT. Amino acid sequence: CASSYATGPNQPQHF.

The sample holds one count of this clone. V and J are TRBV7-9 and TRBJ2-5; 10 bases match TRBD2. There are 16 residues in the CDR3. The V gene's germline CDR1 is SEHNR and CDR2 FQNEAQ (reference sequence). V gave up 3 bases and J gave up 1 base; unmatched junction bases: 5. The CDR3 DNA follows: TGTGCCAGCAGCTTGCAAAGCGGGGGGGCCCAAGAGACCCAGTACTTC. Translation: CASSLQSGGAQETQYF. Full variable domain (missing parts from reference TRBV7-9 and TRBJ2-5): DTGVSQNPRHKITKRGQNVTFRCDPISEHNRLYWYRQTLGQGPEFLTYFQNEAQLEKSRLLSDRFSAERPKGSFSTLEIQRTEQGDSAMYLCASSLQSGGAQETQYFGPGTRLLVL.

V gene TRBV6-2 or TRBV6-3 combines with J gene TRBJ2-3; a possible D gene is TRBD1 (5 bases). Germline V gene sequence: CDR1 MNHEY, CDR2 SVGEGT. With 3 bases removed from V and 2 bases from J, the gap between germline ends came to 12 bases. This CDR3 contains 15 residues. The CDR3 reads CASSYGASPTDTQYF. The CDR3 DNA reads as TGTGCCAGCAGTTATGGGGCGTCTCCCACAGATACGCAGTATTTT.

J is TRBJ2-2 and V is TRBV11-1; 8 bases align to TRBD2. Germline values: CDR1 SGHAT, CDR2 FQDESV (reference sequence). The CDR3 extends over 15 amino acids. Germline trimming cut 5 bases from V and 7 bases from J; bases unmatched to any gene: 9. In nucleotides, the CDR3 is TGTGCCAGCAGCCCATCGGGGGGGGCGAACGGGGAGCTGTTTTTT. Protein sequence: CASSPSGGANGELFF.

This chain links TRBV28 with TRBJ1-5; a weak D match, TRBD1 (5 bases). This CDR3 has 15 residues. Deletions cut 4 bases from V and 0 bases from J, with 10 bases between. Per germline, CDR1 MDHEN and CDR2 SYDVKM. The CDR3 DNA is TGTGCCAGCAGTTCTGGGGGGTCTAGCAATCAGCCCCAGCATTTT. This sequence encodes CASSSGGSSNQPQHF.

The chain's CDR3 is CASSLTGDGQPQHF. The CDR3 region has the DNA TGTGCCAGCAGCCTGACAGGGGATGGGCAGCCCCAGCATTTT. V is TRBV5-8 and J is TRBJ1-5, with 8 bases matching TRBD1. V trimming: 4 bases; J trimming: 7 bases; junction bases outside the gene matches: 7. From germline, CDR1 is SGHTS and CDR2 YDEGEE. The CDR3 is 14 amino acids.

The chain has TRBV9 and TRBJ2-7; 8 nucleotides match TRBD2. Germline assignment: CDR1 SGDLS and CDR2 YYNGEE. The length of the CDR3 is 15 residues. Losses at the gene ends were 0 bases for V and 5 bases for J; bases not matched to a gene: 7. The CDR3 spells CASSVEGTRFNEQYF. The CDR3 DNA reads TGTGCCAGCAGCGTAGAGGGGACTAGGTTCAACGAGCAGTACTTC.